This is a list of T cell receptor beta chains from one sample in a study of cytomegalovirus exposure and HLA in healthy donors. The table came from immunoSEQ multiplex PCR; TCRdb's copy has only in-frame clones and leaves some out. The sample contains some 84,000 clones, about three quarters of which appear only once. The sample taken for sequencing was PBMCs. Receptors were obtained from a male donor in good health and CMV-seropositive. CDR3s include the opening cysteine and the closing phenylalanine or tryptophan. Each record gives: clone size, V gene, J gene, D gene, CDR3 protein, CDR3 DNA. The D gene is left open where the match is weak. Where a row states a size, it is once, few, many or the class of an expanded clone; other rows omit it.

>once|TRBV27|TRBJ2-2|TRBD2
CASRPAGVGELFF
TGTGCCTCCCGACCAGCGGGAGTCGGGGAGCTGTTTTTT
>few|TRBV14|TRBJ1-1|-
CASSRLGDPNTEAFF
TGTGCCAGCAGCCGGCTCGGGGATCCGAACACTGAAGCTTTCTTT
>-|TRBV6-5|TRBJ2-7|TRBD2
CASQGRGPYEQYF
TGTGCCAGTCAAGGGAGGGGCCCCTACGAGCAGTACTTC
>once|TRBV5-1|TRBJ2-5|TRBD2
CASSALAGAETQYF
TGCGCCAGCAGCGCACTAGCGGGAGCAGAGACCCAGTACTTC
>-|TRBV25-1|TRBJ2-2|TRBD2
CASSAISGRSHTGELFF
TGTGCCAGCAGTGCTATTAGCGGGAGGTCTCACACCGGGGAGCTGTTTTTT
>-|TRBV28|TRBJ2-7|TRBD2
CASSFGPGGPLSEQYF
TGTGCCAGCAGTTTCGGGCCGGGAGGGCCCTTAAGTGAGCAGTACTTC
>-|TRBV2|TRBJ2-1|TRBD1
CASKNRDRKNEQFF
TGTGCCAGCAAGAACAGGGACAGGAAAAATGAGCAGTTCTTC
>-|TRBV2|TRBJ2-7|-
CASRAGSGDSYEQYF
TGTGCCAGCAGGGCGGGTAGCGGTGACTCCTACGAGCAGTACTTC
>-|TRBV5-4|TRBJ2-5|-
CASSLGQRETQYF
TGTGCCAGCAGCTTAGGACAACGGGAGACCCAGTACTTC
>once|TRBV7-6|TRBJ2-2|TRBD2
CASSPTSGLDTGELFF
TGTGCCAGCAGCCCGACTAGCGGCCTGGACACCGGGGAGCTGTTTTTT
>-|TRBV6-5|TRBJ2-1|TRBD2
CASSYKLLAGYNEQFF
TGTGCCAGCAGTTACAAGTTACTAGCGGGGTACAATGAGCAGTTCTTC
>-|TRBV6-4|TRBJ2-2|-
CASSAQGAGELFF
TGTGCCAGCAGTGCTCAGGGTGCCGGGGAGCTGTTTTTT
>-|TRBV10-3|TRBJ2-1|TRBD2
CAISDRAGGRNEQFF
TGTGCCATCAGTGATCGTGCGGGAGGGCGCAATGAGCAGTTCTTC
>-|TRBV2|TRBJ2-7|TRBD1
CASSEEDRGITYEQYF
TGTGCCAGCAGTGAAGAGGACAGGGGTATTACCTACGAGCAGTACTTC
>-|TRBV28|TRBJ2-7|TRBD2
CASSFGTSGRKSYEQYF
TGTGCCAGCAGCTTCGGGACTAGCGGGAGAAAATCCTACGAGCAGTACTTC
>once|TRBV27|TRBJ2-7|TRBD1
CASSFGRGQGSYEQYF
TGTGCCAGCAGTTTCGGGCGGGGACAGGGTTCCTACGAGCAGTACTTC
>-|TRBV5-4|TRBJ2-1|TRBD2
CASSLHLLAGGLGEQFF
TGTGCCAGCAGCTTGCATTTACTAGCGGGAGGGCTAGGTGAGCAGTTCTTC
>-|TRBV7-2|TRBJ1-3|-
CASSLVGGHSGNTIYF
TGTGCCAGCAGCTTAGTCGGCGGGCACTCTGGAAACACCATATATTTT
>-|TRBV9|TRBJ1-1|-
CASSVYPGGMNTEAFF
TGTGCCAGCAGCGTATACCCGGGGGGGATGAACACTGAAGCTTTCTTT
>-|TRBV2|TRBJ2-5|TRBD2
CASSPGGGGWETQYF
TGTGCCAGCAGTCCCGGCGGCGGGGGATGGGAGACCCAGTACTTC
>-|TRBV28|TRBJ1-5|-
CASTYRRDQPQHF
TGTGCCAGCACCTACAGGAGAGATCAGCCCCAGCATTTT
>-|TRBV28|TRBJ1-5|-
CASSLTRGAGEPQHF
TGTGCCAGCAGTTTAACGAGGGGGGCGGGGGAGCCCCAGCATTTT
>-|TRBV25-1|TRBJ2-7|TRBD2
CASSEYVSGRGSSEQYF
TGTGCCAGCAGTGAATACGTTAGCGGGAGAGGTTCCTCCGAGCAGTACTTC
>-|TRBV7-6|TRBJ2-7|-
CASSRGVSYEQYF
TGTGCCAGCAGCCGCGGGGTCTCCTACGAGCAGTACTTC
>-|TRBV5-1|TRBJ2-1|TRBD2
CASSLATSGVTIYNEQFF
TGCGCCAGCAGCCTGGCAACTAGCGGGGTAACAATCTACAATGAGCAGTTCTTC
>-|TRBV9|TRBJ2-1|TRBD2
CASSKAGGFPYNEQFF
TGTGCCAGCAGTAAAGCGGGAGGCTTTCCCTACAATGAGCAGTTCTTC
>-|TRBV5-1|TRBJ2-3|TRBD1
CASSETGGRRTDTQYF
TGCGCCAGCAGCGAGACAGGGGGTCGTCGCACAGATACGCAGTATTTT
>-|TRBV6-6|TRBJ2-3|-
CASMAGLETDTQYF
TGTGCCAGCATGGCGGGACTGGAGACAGATACGCAGTATTTT
>-|TRBV7-2|TRBJ2-5|-
CASSLPLDWKQETQYF
TGTGCCAGCAGCTTACCGCTGGACTGGAAACAAGAGACCCAGTACTTC
>-|TRBV4-3|TRBJ2-3|TRBD2
CASSQNAGTSVSDTQYF
TGCGCCAGCAGTCAAAACGCCGGGACTAGTGTCTCAGATACGCAGTATTTT
>-|TRBV6-5|TRBJ2-5|TRBD2
CASRLANEETQYF
TGTGCCAGCAGACTAGCGAACGAAGAGACCCAGTACTTC
>-|TRBV9|TRBJ2-2|TRBD1
CASSVHPGTGDTGELFF
TGTGCCAGCAGCGTCCACCCCGGGACAGGGGATACCGGGGAGCTGTTTTTT
>few|TRBV2|TRBJ2-5|TRBD2
CASSVVAGGQETQYF
TGTGCCAGCAGTGTCGTTGCCGGGGGGCAAGAGACCCAGTACTTC
>few|TRBV9|TRBJ2-2|-
CASSPGTDNTGELFF
TGTGCCAGCAGCCCCGGGACTGATAACACCGGGGAGCTGTTTTTT
>-|TRBV5-4|TRBJ2-7|TRBD1
CASSRPGQGVGEQYF
TGTGCCAGCAGCCGGCCGGGACAGGGGGTCGGGGAGCAGTACTTC
>-|TRBV2|TRBJ1-2|-
CASSQGQANYGYTF
TGTGCCAGCAGCCAGGGACAAGCTAACTATGGCTACACCTTC
>-|TRBV7-8|TRBJ2-7|-
CASSVGQTYEQYF
TGTGCCAGCAGCGTAGGACAGACCTACGAGCAGTACTTC
>few|TRBV19|TRBJ2-3|TRBD1
CATRSGTGGTDTQYF
TGTGCCACCCGCTCTGGGACAGGGGGTACAGATACGCAGTATTTT
>-|TRBV5-4|TRBJ1-4|TRBD1
CASSGGTGWTNEKLFF
TGTGCCAGCAGCGGCGGGACAGGGTGGACTAATGAAAAACTGTTTTTT
>-|TRBV7-2|TRBJ1-5|-
CASSLVGGDQPQHF
TGTGCCAGCAGCTTAGTCGGGGGGGATCAGCCCCAGCATTTT
>-|TRBV19|TRBJ1-1|-
CASSISGVENTEAFF
TGTGCCAGTAGTATTTCCGGGGTCGAGAACACTGAAGCTTTCTTT
>few|TRBV5-1|TRBJ2-7|TRBD1
CASSPRTGAGGEQYF
TGCGCCAGCAGCCCGAGGACAGGGGCTGGGGGCGAGCAGTACTTC
>-|TRBV28|TRBJ2-7|TRBD2
CASLSGRGQYF
TGTGCCAGCCTCAGCGGGAGGGGGCAGTACTTC
>few|TRBV6-4|TRBJ2-2|-
CASRPAAITGELFF
TGTGCCAGCAGACCCGCGGCCATTACCGGGGAGCTGTTTTTT
>-|TRBV7-2|TRBJ2-1|-
CASSLPGTNSGYEQFF
TGTGCCAGCAGCTTACCCGGGACAAATTCGGGGTATGAGCAGTTCTTC